These 19 T cell receptor beta chains were sequenced from one sample in a study of T cell responses to AZD1222 COVID-19 vaccine. Sequencing was performed with immunoSEQ multiplex PCR; in TCRdb, only in-frame clones are kept and a portion is missing. The sample shows about 86,000 clones, around nine tenths of them seen only once. This material consisted of peripheral blood, taken on day 0 of AZD1222 vaccination. The receptors derive from an adult in good health.

V gene TRBV3-1 (or the pseudogene TRBV3-2) combines with J gene TRBJ2-1, with 8 bases matching TRBD2. The CDR3 has 15 residues. The junction had 6 bases not matched to a gene; V was cut back by 4 bases and J by 4 bases. The germline V gene has CDR1 LGHDT and CDR2 YNNKEL (reference sequence). CDR3 residues: CASSPSGGGYNEQFF. CDR3 sequence (DNA): TGTGCCAGCAGCCCCAGTGGCGGGGGGTACAATGAGCAGTTCTTC.

The genes are TRBV20-1 and TRBJ2-5, with D unresolved. This CDR3 spans 11 amino acids. Germline V gene data show CDR1 as DFQATT and CDR2 as SNEGSKA (reference sequence). V gave up 3 bases and J gave up 6 bases, with 8 bases separating them. In DNA, the CDR3 is TGCAGTGCTAGCTTAGGACAGACCCAGTACTTC. Translation gives CSASLGQTQYF.

In its sample, this clone was seen once. The J gene is TRBJ2-7, the V gene TRBV5-8, with D unclear. Trimming took off 6 bases at V and 0 bases at J, with 16 bases between the two ends. Germline V gene data show CDR1 as SGHTS and CDR2 as YDEGEE. The CDR3 totals 15 residues. The CDR3 nucleotides read TGTGCCAGCACACCTTTTTCATTGAGCTCCTACGAGCAGTACTTC. It specifies CASTPFSLSSYEQYF.

This chain connects TRBV6-5 to TRBJ2-7, with TRBD1 as a possible D gene (6 bases). The CDR3 has 15 amino acids. The V end lost 7 bases, the J end lost 5 bases, and 21 bases lay between the germline ends. The germline CDR1 and CDR2 sequences are MNHEY and SVGAGI. CDR3 sequence: CASTAPVRQVHEQYF. Written as DNA, the CDR3 is TGTGCCAGCACCGCTCCCGTTCGACAGGTCCACGAGCAGTACTTC.

The rearrangement links TRBV3-1 (or the pseudogene TRBV3-2) to TRBJ2-3, with 11 nucleotides matching TRBD2. Germline V gene sequence: CDR1 LGHDT, CDR2 YNNKEL (reference sequence). CDR3 size: 15 residues. V shed 0 bases and J 9 bases; nucleotides not matched to a gene: 5. CDR3 loop: CASSQDWASGRTQYF. In DNA form, the CDR3 reads TGTGCCAGCAGCCAAGATTGGGCTAGCGGGAGGACGCAGTATTTT.

V gene TRBV5-4 combines with J gene TRBJ2-3; weak D call: TRBD2 (5 bases). V lost 3 bases, J lost 2 bases, and 10 bases lay in between. The CDR3 is 14 amino acids. Germline-derived CDR1 and CDR2 are SGHNT and YYREEE (reference sequence). CDR3 nucleotides: TGTGCCAGCAGCTGGACGGGATTCACAGATACGCAGTATTTT. It translates to CASSWTGFTDTQYF.

The chain links TRBV7-8 to TRBJ1-3; 7 bases align to TRBD1. Germline loops: CDR1 SGHVS, CDR2 FQNEAQ. V was pared by 0 bases and J by 0 bases, with 5 bases of the junction left unmatched. The CDR3 runs to 17 residues. The CDR3 coding sequence is TGTGCCAGCAGCTTAGCGAGGGGACAGACCTCTGGAAACACCATATATTTT. This translates into CASSLARGQTSGNTIYF.

The V and J genes are TRBV4-1 and TRBJ2-7, with TRBD1 matching over 9 bases. This CDR3 spans 15 amino acids. CDR1 is MGHRA, CDR2 YSYEKL, per germline. V was pared by 2 bases and J by 3 bases, with 5 bases of the junction left unmatched. This CDR3 reads CASSQTGQGNYEQYF. CDR3 nucleotide sequence: TGCGCCAGCAGCCAAACGGGACAGGGAAACTACGAGCAGTACTTC.

V gene TRBV12-3 or TRBV12-4 combines with J gene TRBJ1-1, with TRBD1 as a possible D gene (5 bases). Trimming stripped 5 bases from V and 5 bases from J, with 12 bases between. CDR3 length equals 13 residues. Here the CDR3 reads CASSRTTGTEAFF. CDR3 in DNA: TGTGCCAGCAGTCGTACTACAGGAACTGAAGCTTTCTTT.

V and J are TRBV27 and TRBJ2-7; 7 bases are a match to TRBD1. The CDR3 loop spans 16 amino acids. V shed 2 bases and J 4 bases; nucleotides not matched to a gene: 11. Per germline, CDR1 MNHEY and CDR2 SMNVEV (reference sequence). This CDR3 reads CASSLTHRGEGYEQYF. The CDR3 DNA reads as TGTGCCAGCAGTTTAACCCACAGGGGCGAGGGATACGAGCAGTACTTC.

The V and J genes are TRBV9 and TRBJ2-1, with D unclear. The V end lost 0 bases, the J end lost 1 base, and 11 bases lay between the germline ends. From germline, CDR1 is SGDLS and CDR2 YYNGEE. This CDR3 is 16 amino acids long. Here the CDR3 reads CASSVGGGGSYNEQFF. CDR3 coding DNA: TGTGCCAGCAGCGTAGGAGGCGGCGGTTCCTACAATGAGCAGTTCTTC.

Note on this clone: Other DNA sequences in this sample translate to the same CDR3. CDR3 loop: CASSSTGTASYEQYF. CDR3 nucleotides: TGTGCCAGCAGTTCGACCGGGACAGCTTCCTACGAGCAGTACTTC. The genes are TRBV28 and TRBJ2-7, with 7 bases fitting TRBD1. J was trimmed by 1 base and V by 4 bases; bases with no gene match: 7. The CDR3 contains 15 residues. Per germline, CDR1 MDHEN and CDR2 SYDVKM.

The chain links TRBV7-6 to TRBJ2-3, with 8 bases aligning to TRBD1. Germline CDR1 reads SGHVS; CDR2 reads FNYEAQ. The V and J ends lost 6 bases and 1 base, in that order; junction bases with no gene match: 9. The CDR3 runs to 16 residues. The CDR3 loop reads CASRGQGWEGTDTQYF. CDR3 coding DNA: TGTGCCAGCAGAGGACAGGGTTGGGAAGGCACAGATACGCAGTATTTT. The full variable domain, its missing parts supplied by reference TRBV7-6 and TRBJ2-3, is GAGVSQSPRYKVTKRGQDVALRCDPISGHVSLYWYRQALGQGPEFLTYFNYEAQQDKSGLPNDRFSAERPEGSISTLTIQRTEQRDSAMYRCASRGQGWEGTDTQYFGPGTRLTVL.

V and J are TRBV9 and TRBJ2-7; 7 bases agree with TRBD2. V gave up 3 bases and J gave up 3 bases; unmatched junction bases: 9. The CDR3 has 15 residues. CDR1 is SGDLS and CDR2 is YYNGEE in the germline V gene. CDR3 nucleotide sequence: TGTGCCAGCAGCGCCATGGTGGCGGGGGTCTACGAGCAGTACTTC. Translating it yields CASSAMVAGVYEQYF.

This clone was counted a single time. J is TRBJ2-7 and V is TRBV20-1; D is ambiguous. CDR1 and CDR2 (germline): DFQATT, SNEGSKA (reference sequence). There are 10 residues in the CDR3. V gave up 6 bases and J gave up 7 bases, with 10 bases separating them. CDR3 amino acids: CSAASEEQYF. DNA of the CDR3: TGCAGTGCCGCGTCGGAAGAGCAGTACTTC.

This clone was counted a single time. The chain joins TRBV6-2 or TRBV6-3 to TRBJ2-7, with D uncertain. The ends were cut back, 2 bases at V and 6 bases at J, with 23 bases in the middle. The CDR3 totals 17 residues. From germline, CDR1 is MNHEY and CDR2 SVGEGT. The CDR3 coding sequence is TGTGCCAGCAGTTACGGCCAGCTAGTTCCCTCTTCTGCCGAGCAGTACTTC. Translating gives CASSYGQLVPSSAEQYF.

This sequence joins TRBV3-1 (or the pseudogene TRBV3-2) and TRBJ2-1, with TRBD1 identical over 10 bases. The CDR3 extends over 17 amino acids. Germline V lookup: CDR1 LGHDT, CDR2 YNNKEL (reference sequence). V shed 4 bases, J shed 10 bases, and the junction held 16 bases outside the gene matches. CDR3 coding DNA: TGTGCCAGCAGCCTCTCATCCGGGACAGGGGCCCGTGGAGAGCAGTTCTTC. Its protein product is CASSLSSGTGARGEQFF.

The V and J genes are TRBV6-5 and TRBJ2-3; tentatively, D is TRBD2 (5 bases). The germline gives CDR1 MNHEY, CDR2 SVGAGI. The CDR3 loop spans 13 amino acids. Trimming removed 8 bases from V and 0 bases from J, with 9 bases in between. This CDR3 reads CASFERSTDTQYF. CDR3 in DNA: TGTGCCAGCTTTGAGCGGAGCACAGATACGCAGTATTTT.

The J gene is TRBJ2-5, the V gene TRBV5-4; 9 bases fit TRBD1. This CDR3 is 16 amino acids long. Germline V gene lookup returns CDR1 SGHNT and CDR2 YYREEE (reference sequence). The V and J ends lost 1 base and 7 bases, in that order; junction bases with no gene match: 11. CDR3 loop: CASSLTRQGGILTQYF. The CDR3 coding sequence is TGTGCCAGCAGCTTGACCAGACAGGGGGGGATTTTGACCCAGTACTTC.